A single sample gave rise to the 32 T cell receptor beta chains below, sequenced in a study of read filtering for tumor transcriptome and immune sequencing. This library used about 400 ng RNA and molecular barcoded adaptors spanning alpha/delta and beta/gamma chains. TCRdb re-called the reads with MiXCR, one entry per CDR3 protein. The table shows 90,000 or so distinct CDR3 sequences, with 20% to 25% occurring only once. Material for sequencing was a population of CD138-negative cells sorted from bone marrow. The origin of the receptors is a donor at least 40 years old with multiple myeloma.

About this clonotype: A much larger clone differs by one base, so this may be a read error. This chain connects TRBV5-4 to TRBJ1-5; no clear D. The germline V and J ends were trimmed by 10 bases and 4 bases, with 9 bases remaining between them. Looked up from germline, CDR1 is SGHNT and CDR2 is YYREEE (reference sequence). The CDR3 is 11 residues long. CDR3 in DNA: TGTGCCTCTAAGAAAAATCAGCCCCAGCATTTT. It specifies CASKKNQPQHF.

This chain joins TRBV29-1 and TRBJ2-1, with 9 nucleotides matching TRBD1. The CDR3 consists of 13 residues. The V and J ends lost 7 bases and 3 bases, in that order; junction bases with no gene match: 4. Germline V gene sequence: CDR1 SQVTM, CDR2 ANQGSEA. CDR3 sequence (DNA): TGCAGCGGACCGGGACAGGGCTACAATGAGCAGTTCTTC. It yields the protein CSGPGQGYNEQFF.

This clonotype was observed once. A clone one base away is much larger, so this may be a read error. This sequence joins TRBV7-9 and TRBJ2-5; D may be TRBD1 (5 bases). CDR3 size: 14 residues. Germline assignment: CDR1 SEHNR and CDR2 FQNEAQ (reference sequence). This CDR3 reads CASSPQTVQEIQYF. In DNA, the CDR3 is TGTGCCAGCAGTCCTCAGACAGTCCAAGAGATCCAGTACTTC.

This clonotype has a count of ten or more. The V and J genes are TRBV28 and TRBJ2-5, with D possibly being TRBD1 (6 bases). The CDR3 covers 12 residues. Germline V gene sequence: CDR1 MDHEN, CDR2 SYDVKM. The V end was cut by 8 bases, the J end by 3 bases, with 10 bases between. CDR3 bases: TGTGCCAGCGGGGACAAAAAAGAGACCCAGTACTTC. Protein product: CASGDKKETQYF.

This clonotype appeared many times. CDR3 residues: CSVEDRGTGNTGELFF. The CDR3 DNA reads as TGCAGCGTTGAAGATCGGGGGACAGGGAACACCGGGGAGCTGTTTTTT. The chain couples TRBV29-1 to TRBJ2-2; TRBD1 matches at 8 bases. Germline loops: CDR1 SQVTM, CDR2 ANQGSEA. V lost 0 bases to trimming and J lost 1 base; unmatched junction nucleotides: 4. This CDR3 region has 16 residues.

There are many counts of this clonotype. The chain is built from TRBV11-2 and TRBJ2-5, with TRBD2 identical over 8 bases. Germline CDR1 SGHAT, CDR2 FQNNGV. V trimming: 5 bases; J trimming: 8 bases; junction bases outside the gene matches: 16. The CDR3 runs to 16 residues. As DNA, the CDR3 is TGTGCCAGCAGCCCAACGGCTAGCGGGCTACGTGAAACCCAGTACTTC. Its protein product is CASSPTASGLRETQYF. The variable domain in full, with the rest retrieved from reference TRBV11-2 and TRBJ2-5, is EAGVAQSPRYKIIEKRQSVAFWCNPISGHATLYWYQQILGQGPKLLIQFQNNGVVDDSQLPKDRFSAERLKGVDSTLKIQPAKLEDSAVYLCASSPTASGLRETQYFGPGTRLLVL.

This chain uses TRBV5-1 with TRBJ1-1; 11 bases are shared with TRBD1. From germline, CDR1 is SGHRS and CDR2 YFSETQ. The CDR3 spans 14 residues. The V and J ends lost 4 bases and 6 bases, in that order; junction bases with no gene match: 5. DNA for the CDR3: TGCGCCAGCAGCGGGACAGGGGGTTTGGCTGAAGCTTTCTTT. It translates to CASSGTGGLAEAFF.

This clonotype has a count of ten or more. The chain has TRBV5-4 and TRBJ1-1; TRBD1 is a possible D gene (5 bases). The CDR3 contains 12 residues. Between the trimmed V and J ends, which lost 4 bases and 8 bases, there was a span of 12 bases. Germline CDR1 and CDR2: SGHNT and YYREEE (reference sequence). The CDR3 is CASSPPWGEAFF. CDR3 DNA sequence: TGTGCCAGCAGCCCTCCTTGGGGGGAAGCTTTCTTT.

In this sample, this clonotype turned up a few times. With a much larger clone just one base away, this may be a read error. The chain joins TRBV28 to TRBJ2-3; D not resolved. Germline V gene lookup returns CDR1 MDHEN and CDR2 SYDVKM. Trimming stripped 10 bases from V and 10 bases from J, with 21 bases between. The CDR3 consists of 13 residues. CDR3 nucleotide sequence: TGTGCCACCCTGGGAACGGGCACCTGGGCGCAGTATTTT. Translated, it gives CATLGTGTWAQYF.

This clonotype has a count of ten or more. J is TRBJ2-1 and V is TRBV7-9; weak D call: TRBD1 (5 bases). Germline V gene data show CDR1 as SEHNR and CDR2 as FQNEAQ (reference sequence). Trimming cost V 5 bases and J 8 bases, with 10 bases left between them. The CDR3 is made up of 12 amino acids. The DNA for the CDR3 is TGTGCCAGCAGCATGAACAGGTATGAGCAGTTCTTC. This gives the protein CASSMNRYEQFF.

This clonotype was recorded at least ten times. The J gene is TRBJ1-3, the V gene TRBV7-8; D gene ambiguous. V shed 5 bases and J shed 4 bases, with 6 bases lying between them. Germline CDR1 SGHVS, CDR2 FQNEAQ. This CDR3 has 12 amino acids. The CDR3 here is CASSPGGNTIYF. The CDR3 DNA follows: TGTGCCAGCAGCCCGGGCGGAAACACCATATATTTT.

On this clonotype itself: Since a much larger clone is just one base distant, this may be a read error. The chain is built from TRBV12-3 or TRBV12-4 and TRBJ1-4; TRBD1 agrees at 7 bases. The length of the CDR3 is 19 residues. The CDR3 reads CASTKTRQGRGQGNEELFF. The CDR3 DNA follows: TGTGCCAGCACTAAAACACGACAGGGACGAGGACAAGGAAATGAAGAACTGTTTTTT.

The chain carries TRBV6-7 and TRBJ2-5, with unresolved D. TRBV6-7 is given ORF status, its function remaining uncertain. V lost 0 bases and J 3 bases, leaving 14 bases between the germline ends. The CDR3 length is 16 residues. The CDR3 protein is CASSYSKWRTEETQYF. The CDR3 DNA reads TGTGCCAGCAGTTACTCGAAATGGCGGACGGAAGAGACCCAGTACTTC.

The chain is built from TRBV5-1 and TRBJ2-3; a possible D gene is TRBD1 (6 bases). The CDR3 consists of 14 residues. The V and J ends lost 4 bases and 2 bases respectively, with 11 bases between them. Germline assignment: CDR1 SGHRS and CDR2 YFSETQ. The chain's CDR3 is CASSPGQITDTQYF. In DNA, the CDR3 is TGCGCCAGCAGCCCCGGACAGATCACAGATACGCAGTATTTT.

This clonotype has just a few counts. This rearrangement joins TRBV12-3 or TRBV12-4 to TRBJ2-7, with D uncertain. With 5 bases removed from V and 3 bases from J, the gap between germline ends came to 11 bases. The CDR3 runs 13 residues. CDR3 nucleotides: TGTGCCAGCAGTCCGCAGGACGGCTACGAGCAGTACTTC. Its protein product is CASSPQDGYEQYF.

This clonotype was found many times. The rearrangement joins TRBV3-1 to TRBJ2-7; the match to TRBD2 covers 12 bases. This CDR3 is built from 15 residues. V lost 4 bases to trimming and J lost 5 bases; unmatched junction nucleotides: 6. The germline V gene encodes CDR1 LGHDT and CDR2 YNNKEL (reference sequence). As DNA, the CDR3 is TGTGCCAGCAGCCGCTCTAGCGGGGGGGCACACGAGCAGTACTTC. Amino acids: CASSRSSGGAHEQYF.

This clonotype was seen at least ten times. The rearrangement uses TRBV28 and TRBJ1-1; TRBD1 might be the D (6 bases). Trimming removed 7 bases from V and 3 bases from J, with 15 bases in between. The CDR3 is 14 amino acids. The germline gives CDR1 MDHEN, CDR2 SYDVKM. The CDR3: CASKIDRTDTEAFF. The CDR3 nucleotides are TGTGCCAGCAAAATCGACAGGACTGACACTGAAGCTTTCTTT.

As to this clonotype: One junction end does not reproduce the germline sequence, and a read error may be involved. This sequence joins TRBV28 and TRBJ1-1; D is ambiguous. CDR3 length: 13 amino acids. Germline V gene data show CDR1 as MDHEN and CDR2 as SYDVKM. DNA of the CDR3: TGTGCTAGCACCATTACGGGTGACACTGGAGCTTTCTTT. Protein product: CASTITGDTGAFF.

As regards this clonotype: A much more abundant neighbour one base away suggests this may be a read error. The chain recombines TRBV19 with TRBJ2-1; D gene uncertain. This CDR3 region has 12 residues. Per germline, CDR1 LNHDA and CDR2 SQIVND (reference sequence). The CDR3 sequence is CASSIVRTERFF. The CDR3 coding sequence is TGTGCCAGTAGTATAGTTCGTACCGAGCGGTTCTTC.

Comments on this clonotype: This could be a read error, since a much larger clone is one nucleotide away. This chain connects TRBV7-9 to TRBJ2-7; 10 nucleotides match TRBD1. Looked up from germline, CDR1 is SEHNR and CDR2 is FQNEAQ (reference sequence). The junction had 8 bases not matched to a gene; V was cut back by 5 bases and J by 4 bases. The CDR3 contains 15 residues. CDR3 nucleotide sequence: TGTGCCAGCAGCCCAACCGGGACAGGGGTTTACGAGCAGTACTTC. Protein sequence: CASSPTGTGVYEQYF. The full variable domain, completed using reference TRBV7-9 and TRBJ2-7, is DTGVSQNPRHKITKRGQNVTFRCDPISEHNRLYWYRQTLGQGPEFLTYFQNEAQLEKSRLLSDRFSAERPKGSFSTLEIQRTEQGDSAMYLCASSPTGTGVYEQYFGPGTRLTVT.

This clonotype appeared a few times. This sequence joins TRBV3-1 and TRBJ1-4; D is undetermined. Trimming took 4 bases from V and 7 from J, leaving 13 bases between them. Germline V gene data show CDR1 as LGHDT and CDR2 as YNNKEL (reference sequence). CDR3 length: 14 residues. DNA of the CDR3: TGTGCCAGCAGCCCTTCCGGTGGTCGTGAAAAACTGTTTTTT. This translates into CASSPSGGREKLFF. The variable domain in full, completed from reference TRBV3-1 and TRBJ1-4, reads DTAVSQTPKYLVTQMGNDKSIKCEQNLGHDTMYWYKQDSKKFLKIMFSYNNKELIINETVPNRFSPKSPDKAHLNLHINSLELGDSAVYFCASSPSGGREKLFFGSGTQLSVL.

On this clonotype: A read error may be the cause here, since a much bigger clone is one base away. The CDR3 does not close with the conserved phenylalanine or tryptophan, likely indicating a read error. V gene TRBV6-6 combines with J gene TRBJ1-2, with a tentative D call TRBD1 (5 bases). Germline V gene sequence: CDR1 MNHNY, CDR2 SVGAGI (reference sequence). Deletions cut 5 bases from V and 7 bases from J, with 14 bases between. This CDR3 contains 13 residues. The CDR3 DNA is TGTGCCAGCAGTCCAGGGCGAGGGTTTGGCTACACCCTC. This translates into CASSPGRGFGYTL.

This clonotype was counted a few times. CDR3 sequence reads: CASSITAPRQPQHF. For the CDR3, the DNA is TGTGCCAGTAGTATTACGGCTCCGAGGCAGCCCCAGCATTTT. The chain joins TRBV19 to TRBJ1-5; D not certain. Trimming left V 3 bases short and J 7 bases short, with 13 bases between. There are 14 residues in the CDR3. Looked up from germline, CDR1 is LNHDA and CDR2 is SQIVND (reference sequence).

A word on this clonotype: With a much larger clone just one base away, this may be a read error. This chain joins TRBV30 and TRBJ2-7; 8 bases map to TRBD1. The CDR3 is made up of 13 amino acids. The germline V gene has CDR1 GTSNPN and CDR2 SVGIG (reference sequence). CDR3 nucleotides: TGTGCCTGGAGTAAAGACAGGGGCTACGAGCCGTACTTC. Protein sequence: CAWSKDRGYEPYF.

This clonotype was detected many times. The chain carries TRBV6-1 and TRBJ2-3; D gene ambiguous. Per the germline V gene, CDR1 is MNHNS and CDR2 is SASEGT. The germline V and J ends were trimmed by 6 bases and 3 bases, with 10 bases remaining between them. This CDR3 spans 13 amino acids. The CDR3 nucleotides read TGTGCCAGCAGGGGCCCTTTAACAGATACGCAGTATTTT. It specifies CASRGPLTDTQYF.

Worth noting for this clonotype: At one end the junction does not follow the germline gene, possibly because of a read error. CDR3: CASSPRDSSYEQSF. CDR3 nucleotide sequence: TGTGCCAGCTCACCCCGGGACAGTTCCTATGAGCAGTCCTTC. This sequence joins TRBV18 and TRBJ2-1, with TRBD1 matching over 7 bases. Germline-derived CDR1 and CDR2 are KGHSH and LQKENI. The length of the CDR3 is 14 residues.

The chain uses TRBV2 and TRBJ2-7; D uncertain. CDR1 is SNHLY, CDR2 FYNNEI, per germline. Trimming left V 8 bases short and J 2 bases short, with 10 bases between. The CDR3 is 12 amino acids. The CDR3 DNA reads TGTGCCAGCGGTTTTACTGCCTACGAGCAGTACTTC. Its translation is CASGFTAYEQYF.

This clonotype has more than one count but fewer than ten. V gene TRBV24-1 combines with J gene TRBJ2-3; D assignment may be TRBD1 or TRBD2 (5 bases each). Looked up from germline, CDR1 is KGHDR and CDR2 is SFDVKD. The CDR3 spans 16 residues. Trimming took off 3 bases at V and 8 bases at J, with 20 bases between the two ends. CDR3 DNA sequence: TGTGCCACCAGTGATGCTTCCGGGGCCCCGGTCGCTACGCAGTATTTT. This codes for CATSDASGAPVATQYF.

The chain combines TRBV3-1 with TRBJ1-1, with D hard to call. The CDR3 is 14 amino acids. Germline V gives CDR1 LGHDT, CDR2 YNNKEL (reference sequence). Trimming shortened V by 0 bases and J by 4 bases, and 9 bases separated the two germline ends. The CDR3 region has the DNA TGTGCCAGCAGCCAAGATGTCTGGGCCACTGAAGCTTTCTTT. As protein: CASSQDVWATEAFF.

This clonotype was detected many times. The chain's CDR3 is CASRPDRRGGTEAFF. In DNA, the CDR3 is TGTGCCAGCAGACCTGACAGGAGGGGGGGAACTGAAGCTTTCTTT. The chain is built from TRBV28 and TRBJ1-1, with a tentative D call TRBD1 (6 bases). CDR3 length equals 15 residues. Trimming pared 6 bases from V and 5 bases from J, leaving 19 bases between. Germline V gene lookup returns CDR1 MDHEN and CDR2 SYDVKM. Complete variable domain (other parts from reference TRBV28 and TRBJ1-1): DVKVTQSSRYLVKRTGEKVFLECVQDMDHENMFWYRQDPGLGLRLIYFSYDVKMKEKGDIPEGYSVSREKKERFSLILESASTNQTSMYLCASRPDRRGGTEAFFGQGTRLTVV.

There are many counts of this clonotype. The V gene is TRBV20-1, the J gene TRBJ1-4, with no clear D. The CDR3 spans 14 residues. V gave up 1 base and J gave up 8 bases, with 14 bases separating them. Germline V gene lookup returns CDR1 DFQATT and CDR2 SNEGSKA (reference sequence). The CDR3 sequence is CSARVAGFWEKLFF. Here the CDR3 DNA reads TGCAGTGCTAGAGTGGCGGGCTTCTGGGAAAAACTGTTTTTT.

The CDR3 reads CASSLAVGQGLRETQYF. The CDR3 coding sequence is TGCGCCAGCAGCTTGGCCGTCGGACAGGGTTTGCGGGAGACCCAGTACTTC. This chain uses TRBV5-1 with TRBJ2-5; TRBD1 matches 8 bases. Germline assignment: CDR1 SGHRS and CDR2 YFSETQ. The CDR3 extends over 17 amino acids. V lost 0 bases to trimming and J lost 5 bases; unmatched junction nucleotides: 12.